This T cell receptor beta chain was retrieved from a study of blood T cell repertoires in COVID-19 (dated by TCRdb to about 2020). General notes on the study: Samples from collaborators originated in the United States, Italy and Spain and spanned both the acute and convalescent phases of COVID-19. The samples were drawn from two sources: the first 160 participants of the ongoing ImmuneRACE study, and over 950 subjects contributed by 6 global collaborators. Subjects who had been exposed to COVID-19, were actively infected with it, or had recovered from it provided the deeply sampled blood TCRbeta repertoires that made up the dataset. The sample metadata nearly always contained a de-identified subject ID, COVID-19 status, age in years and sex. The prospective study material was composed of cDNA or gDNA derived from T cells, B-cell-depleted T cells, or PBMCs. A freely available public database, intended as a resource for researchers studying the immune response to SARS-CoV-2, is where the repertoires were released. Where HLA class I and class II types were available, the types were taken from metadata supplied by the sample provider, not from assay-based typing. On the study overall, not on this receptor specifically: The quantity of clinical and demographic metadata differed by source and by participant and was supplied without curation.

Relative to germline, V is 7 bases shorter and J is 2 bases shorter, with 10 bases between their ends. Reading from cysteine to phenylalanine, the CDR3 counts 13 amino acids. The DNA shown is the 39-base CDR3, in frame from base 1. The CDR1 and CDR2 encoded by the germline V gene are KGHSH and LQKENI. TCRbeta CDR3 regions were amplified from genomic DNA by means of the immunoSEQ Assay, a bias-controlled multiplex PCR. As for how the authors treated the data: Nucleated cell counts per sample were estimated from amplification of reference gene primers within the assay. To quantify the absolute abundance of each unique TCRbeta CDR3 rearrangement, sequence reads were collapsed and filtered. Productive Simpson clonality was computed per sample as the square root of Simpson's diversity index over productive rearrangements. TCRdb provides this immuneACCESS table in a form limited to in-frame rearrangements. Some clones are lacking; in checked studies, under half of them reflect an unresolved V gene, and why the rest are absent is not known. For V, J and clone size, that table is used; D and trimming come from the DNA. Recorded for this sample are approximately 240,000 clones; approximately 91% of them occurred a single time. The top ten clonotypes cover over 0.8% of the sample.

Turning to this clone: Its antigen is currently not known. It has no much larger one-base neighbor in the sample; base qualities were not kept.

One collaborating source in Seattle enrolled patients while the patients were actively infected and followed the patients over time throughout the course of disease. The collaborating institutions used their own protocols to collect whole blood in K2EDTA tubes. Collaborator samples were shipped for TCRbeta analysis as frozen whole blood, isolated PBMCs, or DNA extracted from either sample type. Sequencing was done on a sample of peripheral blood. This receptor was taken from a man aged 30 to 39 with COVID-19, enrolled during active disease. The V gene is TRBV18 and the J gene is TRBJ2-3, and TRBD1 may be the D gene, going by 6 matching bases. This receptor has the CDR3 CASWSGDTDTQYF. At the DNA level, the sequence is TGTGCCAGCTGGTCAGGGGACACAGATACGCAGTATTTT.